Listed below are T cell receptor beta chains from one sample, sequenced in a study of CD8 T cells in ankylosing spondylitis. TCRdb reprocessed the 5' RACE reads via MiXCR and lists one record per CDR3 protein. The sample lists roughly 370,000 distinct CDR3 sequences; approximately 20% were seen once. Sequencing was performed on blood, either unsorted or a sorted T cell fraction (not recorded which). These receptors were obtained from a male donor with ankylosing spondylitis. CDR3s include the opening cysteine and the closing phenylalanine or tryptophan. A D gene is named only where the DNA matches it firmly. The size of a clone is reported for some rows only, either as once, few or many, or as a class for expanded clones.

d_gene: TRBD1; j_gene: TRBJ2-2; abundance: NA; v_gene: TRBV29-1; CDR3nt: TGCAGCGTTGTTGGGACAGGTGGCGGGGAGCTGTTTTTT; CDR3aa: CSVVGTGGGELFF
d_gene: NA; j_gene: TRBJ2-3; abundance: NA; v_gene: TRBV24-1; CDR3nt: TGTGCCACCAGTAACAGGAGGACAGATACGCAGTATTTT; CDR3aa: CATSNRRTDTQYF
d_gene: NA; j_gene: TRBJ1-5; abundance: NA; v_gene: TRBV2; CDR3nt: TGTGCCAGCAGAGAGAACAGGGTGGTCAATCAGCCCCAGCATTTT; CDR3aa: CASRENRVVNQPQHF
d_gene: NA; j_gene: TRBJ1-5; abundance: many; v_gene: TRBV11-3; CDR3nt: TGTGCCAGCAGCCAGGGCGGCAATCAGCCCCAGCATTTT; CDR3aa: CASSQGGNQPQHF
d_gene: NA; j_gene: TRBJ1-3; abundance: NA; v_gene: TRBV18; CDR3nt: TGTGCCAGCTCACCACCGTCCGGGGGCGGAAACACCATATATTTT; CDR3aa: CASSPPSGGGNTIYF
d_gene: TRBD2; j_gene: TRBJ2-3; abundance: NA; v_gene: TRBV12-3/TRBV12-4; CDR3nt: TGTGCCAGCAGTGGGTCAGGCGCGCTAGCGGGAGCTGCAGATACGCAGTATTTT; CDR3aa: CASSGSGALAGAADTQYF
d_gene: NA; j_gene: TRBJ2-7; abundance: few; v_gene: TRBV27; CDR3nt: TGTGCCAGCAGTTTTAGGAGACAGACCTACGAGCAGTACTTC; CDR3aa: CASSFRRQTYEQYF
d_gene: TRBD2; j_gene: TRBJ2-1; abundance: many; v_gene: TRBV4-3; CDR3nt: TGCGCCAGCAGCCAGTTATCGGGAGGGGTCGACAATGAGCAGTTCTTC; CDR3aa: CASSQLSGGVDNEQFF
d_gene: TRBD2; j_gene: TRBJ2-1; abundance: few; v_gene: TRBV30; CDR3nt: TGTGCCCGGGGGACTAGCGTTGGGAATGAGCAGTTCTTC; CDR3aa: CARGTSVGNEQFF
d_gene: TRBD1; j_gene: TRBJ2-7; abundance: few; v_gene: TRBV5-1; CDR3nt: TGCGCCAGCAGCTTCCGGGACAGAACCTACGAGCAGTACTTC; CDR3aa: CASSFRDRTYEQYF
d_gene: NA; j_gene: TRBJ2-4; abundance: NA; v_gene: TRBV20-1; CDR3nt: TGCAGTGCCAACGGTGCGCTAGCCAAAAACATTCAGTACTTC; CDR3aa: CSANGALAKNIQYF
d_gene: NA; j_gene: TRBJ1-5; abundance: few; v_gene: TRBV4-1; CDR3nt: TGCGCCAGCAGCCACCCAGGGGTAGCGAGCAATCAGCCCCAGCATTTT; CDR3aa: CASSHPGVASNQPQHF
d_gene: NA; j_gene: TRBJ1-1; abundance: NA; v_gene: TRBV19; CDR3nt: TGTGCCAGTAGTATTGGAGGAGCCAACACTGAAGCTTTCTTT; CDR3aa: CASSIGGANTEAFF
d_gene: NA; j_gene: TRBJ2-5; abundance: NA; v_gene: TRBV10-2; CDR3nt: TGCGCCAGCAGTGATTATGGCGGAACCCAAGAGACCCAGTACTTC; CDR3aa: CASSDYGGTQETQYF
d_gene: NA; j_gene: TRBJ1-2; abundance: few; v_gene: TRBV28; CDR3nt: TGTGCCAGCAGTCCCATCTCCCACGGACCTAACTATGGCTACACCTTC; CDR3aa: CASSPISHGPNYGYTF
d_gene: TRBD2; j_gene: TRBJ2-6; abundance: NA; v_gene: TRBV28; CDR3nt: TGTGCCAGCAGTGTAGGACTAGCGGGTACCTCTGGGGCCAACGTCCTGACTTTC; CDR3aa: CASSVGLAGTSGANVLTF
d_gene: NA; j_gene: TRBJ2-7; abundance: NA; v_gene: TRBV12-3/TRBV12-4; CDR3nt: TGTGCCAGCAGCCTAGAGGGGCAAATCAGCTCCTACGAGCTGTACTTC; CDR3aa: CASSLEGQISSYELYF
d_gene: NA; j_gene: TRBJ1-4; abundance: NA; v_gene: TRBV10-3; CDR3nt: TGTGCCATCAGTGAGTCGACCCCCGGTGTACACGGAAAACTGTTTTTT; CDR3aa: CAISESTPGVHGKLFF
d_gene: NA; j_gene: TRBJ1-5; abundance: few; v_gene: TRBV4-2; CDR3nt: TGTGCCAGCAGCCAAGATTGGCGCGATCAGCCCCAGCATTTT; CDR3aa: CASSQDWRDQPQHF
d_gene: NA; j_gene: TRBJ2-3; abundance: NA; v_gene: TRBV9; CDR3nt: TGTGCCAGCAAGGCAGTCACAGATACGCAGTATTTT; CDR3aa: CASKAVTDTQYF
d_gene: NA; j_gene: TRBJ2-2; abundance: few; v_gene: TRBV20-1; CDR3nt: TGCAGTGCTGATGAGGGGGTTGGGACCGGGGAGCTGTTTTTT; CDR3aa: CSADEGVGTGELFF
d_gene: NA; j_gene: TRBJ2-1; abundance: many; v_gene: TRBV6-6; CDR3nt: TGTGCCAGCACTGAGTACAATGAGCAGTTCTTC; CDR3aa: CASTEYNEQFF
d_gene: NA; j_gene: TRBJ1-5; abundance: few; v_gene: TRBV20-1; CDR3nt: TGCAGTGCTAGAGCGACAGAGCATCAGCCCCAGCATTTT; CDR3aa: CSARATEHQPQHF
d_gene: NA; j_gene: TRBJ2-3; abundance: NA; v_gene: TRBV5-1; CDR3nt: TGCGCCAGCAGCTTGGATGGGAGATCGCAGTATTTT; CDR3aa: CASSLDGRSQYF
d_gene: TRBD1; j_gene: TRBJ1-1; abundance: NA; v_gene: TRBV5-1; CDR3nt: TGCGCCAGCAGCTTGGCCTGGGGACAGGGATTGAACACTGAAGCTTTCTTT; CDR3aa: CASSLAWGQGLNTEAFF
d_gene: TRBD1; j_gene: TRBJ2-2; abundance: few; v_gene: TRBV5-1; CDR3nt: TGCGCCAGCAGCTCCGTGACAGGGGCGACCGGGGAGCTGTTTTTT; CDR3aa: CASSSVTGATGELFF
d_gene: NA; j_gene: TRBJ1-3; abundance: NA; v_gene: TRBV20-1; CDR3nt: TGCAGTGCTAGTAGTGGGGACCCGTCTTCTGGAAACACCATATATTTT; CDR3aa: CSASSGDPSSGNTIYF
d_gene: TRBD2; j_gene: TRBJ2-5; abundance: NA; v_gene: TRBV11-1; CDR3nt: TGTGCCAGCAGTGCCGGACTAGCGGGATTCCTAGCGCCCGAGACCCAGTACTTC; CDR3aa: CASSAGLAGFLAPETQYF
d_gene: TRBD2; j_gene: TRBJ2-1; abundance: many; v_gene: TRBV20-1; CDR3nt: TGCAGTGCTATTCTAGCGGGAGGTTACAATGAGCAGTTCTTC; CDR3aa: CSAILAGGYNEQFF
d_gene: TRBD2; j_gene: TRBJ2-2; abundance: few; v_gene: TRBV7-3; CDR3nt: TGTGCCAGCAGCCCCATAGCGGGAGGGCCCTACACCGGGGAGCTGTTTTTT; CDR3aa: CASSPIAGGPYTGELFF
d_gene: NA; j_gene: TRBJ1-6; abundance: NA; v_gene: TRBV25-1; CDR3nt: TGTGCCAGCGGCCCTAGGAGCTCCTATAATTCACCCCTCCACTTT; CDR3aa: CASGPRSSYNSPLHF
d_gene: TRBD1; j_gene: TRBJ1-1; abundance: few; v_gene: TRBV20-1; CDR3nt: TGCAGTGCTGGACAGGGTAGAGCTTTCTTT; CDR3aa: CSAGQGRAFF
d_gene: NA; j_gene: TRBJ1-1; abundance: NA; v_gene: TRBV19; CDR3nt: TGTGCCAGTAGCGATACCCGAGACACTGAAGCTTTCTTT; CDR3aa: CASSDTRDTEAFF
d_gene: NA; j_gene: TRBJ2-7; abundance: few; v_gene: TRBV12-5; CDR3nt: TGTGCTAGTGGTTTGGTACGAGCGGTCGGCGAGCAGTACTTC; CDR3aa: CASGLVRAVGEQYF
d_gene: NA; j_gene: TRBJ1-2; abundance: NA; v_gene: TRBV28; CDR3nt: TGTGCCAGCAAACCCAGGCCCGGGGCAGGGGACTATGGCTACACCTTC; CDR3aa: CASKPRPGAGDYGYTF
d_gene: NA; j_gene: TRBJ2-2; abundance: NA; v_gene: TRBV5-1; CDR3nt: TGCGCCAGCAGCTCCCGGGCTGGGAAGAACACCGGGGAGCTGTTTTTT; CDR3aa: CASSSRAGKNTGELFF
d_gene: TRBD1; j_gene: TRBJ2-7; abundance: NA; v_gene: TRBV19; CDR3nt: TGTGCCAGTGGAGGGACAGGACTCGCCGAGCAGTACTTC; CDR3aa: CASGGTGLAEQYF
d_gene: TRBD2; j_gene: TRBJ2-3; abundance: NA; v_gene: TRBV19; CDR3nt: TGTGCCAGTAGTATCAACGGGAGGGAAGATACGCAGTATTTT; CDR3aa: CASSINGREDTQYF
d_gene: NA; j_gene: TRBJ2-7; abundance: NA; v_gene: TRBV2; CDR3nt: TGTGCCAGCTTATACGGGGGAGAACGCGAGCAGTACTTC; CDR3aa: CASLYGGEREQYF
d_gene: TRBD2; j_gene: TRBJ2-3; abundance: NA; v_gene: TRBV5-6; CDR3nt: TGTGCCAGCAGGACGGGAGGGTGGGCAGATACGCAGTATTTT; CDR3aa: CASRTGGWADTQYF
d_gene: TRBD1; j_gene: TRBJ1-1; abundance: NA; v_gene: TRBV11-3; CDR3nt: TGTGCCAGCAGCTCCCGAGCCGGGACAGGGGATGAAGCTTTCTTT; CDR3aa: CASSSRAGTGDEAFF
d_gene: NA; j_gene: TRBJ2-7; abundance: NA; v_gene: TRBV5-1; CDR3nt: TGCGCCAGCAGCTTGGGCCGGCTGTTATCCTACGAGCAGTACTTC; CDR3aa: CASSLGRLLSYEQYF
d_gene: NA; j_gene: TRBJ2-3; abundance: NA; v_gene: TRBV6-2/TRBV6-3; CDR3nt: TGTGCCAGCAGGGAAAATGGGGCCACAGATACGCAGTATTTT; CDR3aa: CASRENGATDTQYF
d_gene: NA; j_gene: TRBJ2-4; abundance: NA; v_gene: TRBV21-1; CDR3nt: TGTGCCAGCAGCATCCGGACTAGCGGGATGGGTACAAACATTCAGTACTTC; CDR3aa: CASSIRTSGMGTNIQYF
d_gene: NA; j_gene: TRBJ1-5; abundance: few; v_gene: TRBV20-1; CDR3nt: TGCAGTGCTACCCCGACCGTGTCCTATCAGCCCCAGCATTTT; CDR3aa: CSATPTVSYQPQHF
d_gene: NA; j_gene: TRBJ2-5; abundance: NA; v_gene: TRBV4-3; CDR3nt: TGCGCCAGCAGCCAAGATCTCGGAATGGCCCAGTACTTC; CDR3aa: CASSQDLGMAQYF
d_gene: TRBD2; j_gene: TRBJ2-1; abundance: few; v_gene: TRBV7-3; CDR3nt: TGTGCCAGCAGCGGGTTCTCCGGGACTAGCGGATACAATGAGCAGTTCTTC; CDR3aa: CASSGFSGTSGYNEQFF
d_gene: NA; j_gene: TRBJ1-2; abundance: NA; v_gene: TRBV20-1; CDR3nt: TGCAGTGTCCCCCGCGGGGGCTATGGCTACACCTTC; CDR3aa: CSVPRGGYGYTF
d_gene: NA; j_gene: TRBJ1-4; abundance: few; v_gene: TRBV29-1; CDR3nt: TGCAGCGTTGCGGGCGGGGCTGGTGAAAAACTGTTTTTT; CDR3aa: CSVAGGAGEKLFF
d_gene: TRBD2; j_gene: TRBJ2-2; abundance: NA; v_gene: TRBV28; CDR3nt: TGTGCCAGCTGCCTAGCCGGGAGGAGCACCGGGGAGCTGTTTTTT; CDR3aa: CASCLAGRSTGELFF
d_gene: NA; j_gene: TRBJ1-1; abundance: few; v_gene: TRBV3-1; CDR3nt: TGTGCCAGCAGCCAAGTTCAGGGGAACACTGAAGCTTTCTTT; CDR3aa: CASSQVQGNTEAFF
d_gene: TRBD2; j_gene: TRBJ2-1; abundance: NA; v_gene: TRBV20-1; CDR3nt: TGCAGTGCTAGAGCCGGGACTAGCGGATACAATGAGCAGTTCTTC; CDR3aa: CSARAGTSGYNEQFF
d_gene: NA; j_gene: TRBJ1-2; abundance: NA; v_gene: TRBV6-1; CDR3nt: TGTGCCAGCAGCGACACCCTTGGGAGCGGCTACACCTTC; CDR3aa: CASSDTLGSGYTF
d_gene: NA; j_gene: TRBJ2-4; abundance: NA; v_gene: TRBV7-3; CDR3nt: TGTGCCAGCAGCGAAGGACGGCCCAAAAACTTTCAGTACTTC; CDR3aa: CASSEGRPKNFQYF
d_gene: NA; j_gene: TRBJ2-1; abundance: few; v_gene: TRBV3-1; CDR3nt: TGTGCCAGCAGCCAAGATCTCCCAGGAGGCTCCTACAATGAGCAGTTCTTC; CDR3aa: CASSQDLPGGSYNEQFF
d_gene: TRBD2; j_gene: TRBJ2-1; abundance: NA; v_gene: TRBV5-5; CDR3nt: TGTGCCAGCAGCCCTTCAGCGGGGACCTACAATGAGCAGTTCTTC; CDR3aa: CASSPSAGTYNEQFF
d_gene: TRBD1; j_gene: TRBJ1-1; abundance: NA; v_gene: TRBV12-3/TRBV12-4; CDR3nt: TGTGCCAGCAGTAGGGACAGGGGGCTTACTGAAGCTTTCTTT; CDR3aa: CASSRDRGLTEAFF
d_gene: TRBD2; j_gene: TRBJ2-7; abundance: few; v_gene: TRBV5-1; CDR3nt: TGCGCCAGCAGCCAGCACCCGGGAGGTAATTTTCGGAGCTCCTACGAGCAGTACTTC; CDR3aa: CASSQHPGGNFRSSYEQYF
d_gene: NA; j_gene: TRBJ2-1; abundance: NA; v_gene: TRBV20-1; CDR3nt: TGCAGTGCTAGCTCTCTCCGAAATGAGCAGTTCTTC; CDR3aa: CSASSLRNEQFF
d_gene: NA; j_gene: TRBJ2-2; abundance: few; v_gene: TRBV6-5; CDR3nt: TGTGCCAGCAGCCGAGTTGCCGGGGAGCTGTTTTTT; CDR3aa: CASSRVAGELFF